This passage covers 26 T cell receptor beta chains from one sample sequenced in a study of shared clonotypes between healthy human individuals. Using immunoSEQ multiplex PCR, the repertoire was profiled, and TCRdb retains in-frame clones only, with some absent. This sample has millions of clones, with more than 90% found just once. Sample: naive CD4+ T cells sorted from blood. Subset denoted: CD45RA+ positively selected. These receptors all stem from a man aged 18 to 29 in good health.

This clone was recorded only once. The CDR3 nucleotides are TGTGCCACCAGCAGGTTCGGGACAGGCAATGAGCAGTTCTTC. Amino acid sequence: CATSRFGTGNEQFF. V gene TRBV15 combines with J gene TRBJ2-1, with 8 nucleotides matching TRBD1. The CDR3 covers 14 residues. V was pared by 3 bases and J by 6 bases, with 4 bases of the junction left unmatched. Germline V gives CDR1 LNHNV, CDR2 YYDKDF (reference sequence).

This chain uses TRBV5-1 with TRBJ1-6, with D possibly TRBD1 on 6 matching bases. Trimming left V 1 base short and J 7 bases short, with 9 bases between. The CDR3 has 14 amino acids. Germline V CDR1 and CDR2: SGHRS, YFSETQ. CDR3 DNA sequence: TGCGCCAGCAGCTTGCCAGGGGAAAATTCACCCCTCCACTTT. This encodes CASSLPGENSPLHF.

The chain carries TRBV2 and TRBJ2-7; 8 bases match TRBD1. Germline V CDR1 and CDR2: SNHLY, FYNNEI. The CDR3 has 12 residues. The V segment lost 4 bases and the J segment 12 bases; nucleotides outside the gene matches: 8. The CDR3 reads CASSGDRPAGYF. CDR3 DNA: TGTGCCAGCAGTGGGGACAGGCCCGCCGGGTACTTC.

The V and J genes are TRBV30 and TRBJ1-1; maybe TRBD1 (5 bases). In germline, CDR1 is GTSNPN, CDR2 SVGIG (reference sequence). This CDR3 comprises 15 residues. The V and J ends lost 6 bases and 2 bases respectively, with 19 bases between them. The CDR3 protein is CACTIPGTDNTEAFF. In nucleotides, the CDR3 is TGTGCCTGTACCATCCCCGGGACGGATAACACTGAAGCTTTCTTT.

This clone was counted between two and nine times. At the DNA level, this CDR3 is encoded by other sequences in the same sample as well. The chain uses TRBV19 and TRBJ1-5; D is perhaps TRBD1 (5 bases). There are 15 residues in the CDR3. V was trimmed by 3 bases and J by 0 bases, leaving 9 bases between them. Germline V gene sequence: CDR1 LNHDA, CDR2 SQIVND (reference sequence). The CDR3 region has the DNA TGTGCCAGTAGTATCGGGGGGACTAGCAATCAGCCCCAGCATTTT. Residues: CASSIGGTSNQPQHF.

This sequence joins TRBV6-1 and TRBJ1-2; D not resolved. This CDR3 contains 14 residues. Per germline, CDR1 MNHNS and CDR2 SASEGT. V was clipped by 7 bases and J by 5 bases, with 17 bases between them. This CDR3 is CASTPGPASYGYTF. As DNA, the CDR3 is TGTGCCAGCACCCCGGGTCCGGCTTCGTATGGCTACACCTTC.

J is TRBJ1-2 and V is TRBV6-1, with TRBD1 as a possible D gene (5 bases). The V gene lost 7 bases and the J gene lost 4 bases, with 16 bases spanning the gap. The CDR3 has 14 amino acids. CDR1 and CDR2 from the germline V gene are MNHNS and SASEGT. The CDR3 DNA follows: TGTGCCAGCATTACTCGGGGCCAGACCTATGGCTACACCTTC. This translates into CASITRGQTYGYTF.

Worth noting for this clone: Other nucleotide sequences in the sample specify the same CDR3. The chain has TRBV7-2 and TRBJ1-2; 7 bases match TRBD1. V lost 5 bases to trimming and J lost 8 bases; unmatched junction nucleotides: 5. The CDR3 contains 12 residues. Germline V gene data show CDR1 as SGHTA and CDR2 as FQGNSA. The CDR3 loop reads CASSPRQGGYTF. CDR3 in DNA: TGTGCCAGCAGCCCCCGACAGGGCGGCTACACCTTC.

The CDR3 loop reads CASSESLVRGGSYNEQFF. CDR3 nucleotide sequence: TGCGCCAGCAGTGAGTCTCTCGTCCGGGGGGGGTCCTACAATGAGCAGTTCTTC. The V call is TRBV10-1, the J call TRBJ2-1; 8 nucleotides match TRBD2. The CDR3 has 18 residues. J gave up 1 base and V 0 bases, and 8 bases lay outside the gene matches. Germline assignment: CDR1 WNHNN and CDR2 SYGVQD (reference sequence).

The chain has TRBV11-2 and TRBJ2-3, with 11 bases fitting TRBD1. CDR3 size: 17 residues. CDR1 and CDR2 from the germline V gene are SGHAT and FQNNGV. The V and J ends lost 0 bases and 4 bases, in that order; junction bases with no gene match: 6. The DNA for the CDR3 is TGTGCCAGCAGCTTAGAAGTAGGACAGGGGGCCGCAGATACGCAGTATTTT. This translates into CASSLEVGQGAADTQYF. Looking up the rest from reference TRBV11-2 and TRBJ2-3 gives the full variable domain: EAGVAQSPRYKIIEKRQSVAFWCNPISGHATLYWYQQILGQGPKLLIQFQNNGVVDDSQLPKDRFSAERLKGVDSTLKIQPAKLEDSAVYLCASSLEVGQGAADTQYFGPGTRLTVL.

V gene TRBV27 combines with J gene TRBJ2-1; 10 positions agree with TRBD2. The germline gives CDR1 MNHEY, CDR2 SMNVEV (reference sequence). CDR3 length: 15 amino acids. The junction had 4 bases not matched to a gene; V was cut back by 5 bases and J by 3 bases. CDR3 amino acids: CASSTGLAFYNEQFF. Here the CDR3 DNA reads TGTGCCAGCAGTACGGGACTAGCGTTCTACAATGAGCAGTTCTTC.

V usage is TRBV18 and J usage is TRBJ2-3; 8 bases match TRBD1. Germline V gene data show CDR1 as KGHSH and CDR2 as LQKENI. The CDR3 is made up of 16 amino acids. V shed 1 base, J shed 3 bases, and the junction held 6 bases outside the gene matches. The CDR3 is CASSPLPTGVTDTQYF. As DNA, the CDR3 is TGTGCCAGCTCACCACTGCCGACAGGGGTGACAGATACGCAGTATTTT.

The chain links TRBV2 to TRBJ1-2; D is perhaps TRBD1 (6 bases). The V end lost 6 bases, the J end lost 6 bases, and 11 bases lay between the germline ends. Germline V gives CDR1 SNHLY, CDR2 FYNNEI. The CDR3 is made up of 12 amino acids. The CDR3 DNA follows: TGTGCCAGCAGGGCGGACAGCCATGGCTACACCTTC. Translating gives CASRADSHGYTF.

The chain joins TRBV5-3 to TRBJ2-1; 8 bases are shared with TRBD2. TRBV5-3 is designated an ORF whose function remains uncertain. The CDR3 totals 16 residues. Trimming took 1 base from V and 2 from J; bases not matched to a gene: 5. The chain's CDR3 is CARSLLGLVTYNEQFF. CDR3 nucleotides: TGTGCCAGAAGCTTGCTGGGACTAGTTACCTACAATGAGCAGTTCTTC.

This clone occurred a few times. The chain links TRBV28 to TRBJ1-6, with unresolved D. Between the trimmed V and J ends, which lost 7 bases and 8 bases, there was a span of 9 bases. The CDR3 has 12 residues. The V gene's germline CDR1 is MDHEN and CDR2 SYDVKM. The chain's CDR3 is CASKAPDSPLHF. Here the CDR3 DNA reads TGTGCCAGCAAGGCGCCGGATTCACCCCTCCACTTT.

This clone has a single count. This sequence joins TRBV29-1 and TRBJ1-1; D is perhaps TRBD1 (6 bases). Looked up from germline, CDR1 is SQVTM and CDR2 is ANQGSEA. The CDR3 is 19 residues long. Trimming removed 1 base from V and 3 bases from J, with 27 bases in between. The CDR3 DNA reads as TGCAGCGTTGAAGGGGGAAGATGGGTAGGGAACAGGGCGGACACTGAAGCTTTCTTT. It translates to CSVEGGRWVGNRADTEAFF.

This CDR3 is CASSSLAGGDTGELFF. Written as DNA, the CDR3 is TGTGCCAGCAGCTCTCTAGCGGGAGGGGACACCGGGGAGCTGTTTTTT. This chain joins TRBV9 and TRBJ2-2, with 12 bases that match TRBD2. V lost 4 bases to trimming and J lost 3 bases; unmatched junction nucleotides: 4. The CDR3 is 16 amino acids. Germline CDR1 and CDR2: SGDLS and YYNGEE.

The genes are TRBV30 and TRBJ2-5, with D unresolved. The germline gives CDR1 GTSNPN, CDR2 SVGIG (reference sequence). There are 13 residues in the CDR3. Deletions cut 1 base from V and 6 bases from J, with 12 bases between. The CDR3 loop reads CAWSGAQPQTQYF. CDR3 nucleotides: TGTGCCTGGAGTGGGGCCCAGCCGCAGACCCAGTACTTC.

The gene calls are TRBV10-3 and TRBJ1-2, with no clear D. The germline gives CDR1 ENHRY, CDR2 SYGVKD. Trimming left V 2 bases short and J 8 bases short, with 9 bases between. The CDR3 spans 12 residues. CDR3 region: CAISEEKVGYTF. The CDR3 bases are TGTGCCATCAGTGAGGAAAAGGTGGGCTACACCTTC.

This chain links TRBV2 with TRBJ2-3, with D perhaps TRBD1 (6 bases). The V gene's germline CDR1 is SNHLY and CDR2 FYNNEI. This CDR3 comprises 14 residues. Trimming stripped 1 base from V and 9 bases from J, with 14 bases between. The CDR3 nucleotides read TGTGCCAGCAGTGAAGAGGTGACAGGCCGAACGCAGTATTTT. It translates to CASSEEVTGRTQYF.

The rearrangement uses TRBV9 and TRBJ2-2; 11 bases are a match to TRBD2. The CDR3 extends over 16 amino acids. The V and J ends lost 0 bases and 8 bases, in that order; junction bases with no gene match: 6. Germline loops: CDR1 SGDLS, CDR2 YYNGEE. The CDR3 loop is CASSVALAGGRGELFF. In nucleotides, the CDR3 is TGTGCCAGCAGCGTAGCCCTAGCGGGAGGCAGGGGGGAGCTGTTTTTT.

The rearrangement links TRBV18 to TRBJ2-1, with D tentatively TRBD1 (6 bases). The CDR3 is made up of 15 amino acids. Germline V gene lookup returns CDR1 KGHSH and CDR2 LQKENI. Trimming left V 0 bases short and J 5 bases short, with 11 bases between. The CDR3 DNA reads as TGTGCCAGCTCACCACCGACGGACAGCAACAATGAGCAGTTCTTC. Encoded protein: CASSPPTDSNNEQFF.

DNA of the CDR3: TGTGCCAGCAGCTTACGACAGATTCCTAGCTCCTACGAGCAGTACTTC. This gives the protein CASSLRQIPSSYEQYF. This chain links TRBV11-2 with TRBJ2-7, with D possibly TRBD1 on 5 matching bases. Germline V gene sequence: CDR1 SGHAT, CDR2 FQNNGV. Trimming removed 2 bases at V and 0 bases at J, with 14 bases between. The length of the CDR3 is 16 residues.

This chain uses TRBV6-5 with TRBJ2-7; weak D call: TRBD2 (6 bases). The V gene lost 0 bases and the J gene lost 5 bases, with 17 bases spanning the gap. The CDR3 is 16 residues long. Germline V gene data show CDR1 as MNHEY and CDR2 as SVGAGI. This CDR3 reads CASSYSWGVSRNEQYF. In nucleotides, the CDR3 is TGTGCCAGCAGTTACTCGTGGGGGGTCAGTAGAAACGAGCAGTACTTC.

The V gene is TRBV13, the J gene TRBJ2-7; no clear D. CDR1 is PRHDT and CDR2 is FYEKMQ in the germline V gene (reference sequence). The CDR3 is 14 amino acids. V lost 1 base, J lost 2 bases, and 9 bases lay in between. CDR3 nucleotide sequence: TGTGCCAGCAGCTTAGCCATGAACGCCTACGAGCAGTACTTC. Its protein is CASSLAMNAYEQYF.

This chain connects TRBV27 to TRBJ2-1, with 10 bases identical to TRBD1. CDR3 length equals 16 residues. The junction had 5 bases not matched to a gene; V was cut back by 1 base and J by 5 bases. Germline CDR1 reads MNHEY; CDR2 reads SMNVEV (reference sequence). CDR3 coding DNA: TGTGCCAGCAGTTTATTCGGGACAGGGGTCCACAATGAGCAGTTCTTC. Amino acids: CASSLFGTGVHNEQFF.